This T cell receptor (beta chain) is drawn from a study of blood T cell repertoires in COVID-19. In the study overall: Samples of COVID-19 (acute and convalescent) were obtained from the United States, Italy and Spain. T cells, B-cell-depleted T cells, or PBMCs provided the cDNA or gDNA that served as material.

Authors' analysis steps: Nucleated cell counts were estimated from reference gene primer amplification. Libraries were prepared by immunoSEQ multiplex PCR; TCRdb keeps only in-frame clonotypes and omits some of them. The V and J calls and clone size are taken from that table; D and trimming were inferred from the DNA. The table has around 140,000 clones, over 70% seen once. The germline V gene has CDR1 SNHLY and CDR2 FYNNEI. V lost 9 bases, J lost 4 bases, and 10 bases lay in between. This CDR3 region has 11 residues. J is TRBJ2-7 and V is TRBV2; D possibly corresponds to TRBD1 (6 bases). This clonotype originated in an older woman with acute or convalescent COVID-19. Sequenced material: peripheral blood. CDR3 bases: TGTGCCAGGAAACAGGGTTACGAGCAGTACTTC. Translated: CARKQGYEQYF.